What follows are 27 T cell receptor beta chains derived from one specimen sequenced in a study of blood T cell repertoires in COVID-19. Using immunoSEQ multiplex PCR, the repertoire was profiled, and TCRdb retains in-frame clones only, with some absent. The table includes roughly 120,000 clones, about 83% detected once. The material sequenced was peripheral blood. Receptor source: an older man with acute or convalescent COVID-19.

The chain joins TRBV28 to TRBJ2-1; TRBD1 agrees at 9 bases. Germline CDR1 is MDHEN and CDR2 is SYDVKM. V lost 3 bases, J lost 5 bases, and 8 bases stayed unmatched. The CDR3 has 16 residues. The CDR3 DNA reads TGTGCCAGCAGTTTGTTCGGACAGGGGAGGAACAATGAGCAGTTCTTC. It is translated as CASSLFGQGRNNEQFF.

The chain employs TRBV6-5 and TRBJ2-7; 7 bases are a match to TRBD1. The CDR3 contains 13 residues. Trimming at V came to 6 bases and at J to 3 bases, leaving 5 bases not matched to a gene. Germline CDR1 MNHEY, CDR2 SVGAGI. The DNA for the CDR3 is TGTGCCAGCAGCCGAGGGACAGACTACGAGCAGTACTTC. This sequence encodes CASSRGTDYEQYF.

V and J are TRBV7-8 and TRBJ2-1; perhaps TRBD1 as D (6 bases). The CDR3 consists of 16 residues. The germline gives CDR1 SGHVS, CDR2 FQNEAQ. The V end lost 5 bases, the J end lost 3 bases, and 17 bases lay between the germline ends. CDR3: CASSLGQISGYNEQFF. The CDR3, as DNA: TGTGCCAGCAGCCTCGGACAGATCAGCGGCTACAATGAGCAGTTCTTC.

This clone showed up just once. The rearrangement uses TRBV28 and TRBJ1-1; no reliable D call. Germline CDR1 is MDHEN and CDR2 is SYDVKM. Between the trimmed V and J ends, which lost 5 bases and 4 bases, there was a span of 14 bases. The length of the CDR3 is 14 residues. In nucleotides, the CDR3 is TGTGCCAGCAGTGAACCGACGGGAGGCACTGAAGCTTTCTTT. Its translation: CASSEPTGGTEAFF.

The chain recombines TRBV30 with TRBJ2-3; 7 nucleotides match TRBD2. The J segment lost 5 bases and the V segment lost 3 bases, leaving 5 bases of the junction unmatched. The CDR3 runs 13 residues. CDR1 is GTSNPN and CDR2 is SVGIG in the germline V gene (reference sequence). The CDR3 bases are TGTGCCTGGAGCGGGACTACCGAAGATACGCAGTATTTT. As protein: CAWSGTTEDTQYF.

The V call is TRBV27, the J call TRBJ2-3; TRBD2 might be the D (5 bases). CDR3 length equals 14 residues. The germline V gene has CDR1 MNHEY and CDR2 SMNVEV (reference sequence). The V and J ends lost 5 bases and 0 bases respectively, with 9 bases between them. Here the CDR3 DNA reads TGTGCCAGCAGTCTTAGCGAAAGCACAGATACGCAGTATTTT. Translated, it gives CASSLSESTDTQYF.

The chain has TRBV7-2 and TRBJ2-3; 8 nucleotides align to TRBD2. The CDR3 length is 15 residues. Unmatched junction bases numbered 10, after V lost 5 bases and J lost 6 bases. Germline V CDR1 and CDR2: SGHTA, FQGNSA. The CDR3 is CASSLTSGVGDTQYF. DNA of the CDR3: TGTGCCAGCAGCCTCACTAGCGGCGTCGGGGATACGCAGTATTTT.

This chain connects TRBV19 to TRBJ2-7; 12 bases map to TRBD2. The CDR3 length is 15 residues. CDR1 is LNHDA and CDR2 is SQIVND in the germline V gene (reference sequence). With V trimmed by 4 bases and J by 8 bases, 9 bases remained unmatched. CDR3 DNA sequence: TGTGCCAGTAGTACCGGTCTAGCGGGGGGGCTCAAGCAGTACTTC. This sequence encodes CASSTGLAGGLKQYF.

The chain carries TRBV7-3 and TRBJ2-7; 7 nucleotides line up with TRBD2. This CDR3 has 13 residues. V gave up 2 bases and J gave up 3 bases; unmatched junction bases: 1. Looked up from germline, CDR1 is SGHTA and CDR2 is FQGTGA. The CDR3 nucleotides are TGTGCCAGCAGCTTAGGACTAGTCTACGAGCAGTACTTC. Its translation is CASSLGLVYEQYF.

The chain combines TRBV9 with TRBJ2-7, with 7 nucleotides matching TRBD2. Germline loops: CDR1 SGDLS, CDR2 YYNGEE. CDR3 size: 14 residues. The junction had 4 bases not matched to a gene; V was cut back by 2 bases and J by 2 bases. Written as DNA, the CDR3 is TGTGCCAGCAGCGTGGCGGGGGTCCCCTACGAGCAGTACTTC. This encodes CASSVAGVPYEQYF.

The V call is TRBV2, the J call TRBJ1-1; 12 bases agree with TRBD1. The trim removed 9 bases at V and 4 bases at J, leaving 15 bases unmatched. Germline V gives CDR1 SNHLY, CDR2 FYNNEI. This CDR3 is 17 amino acids long. The CDR3 sequence is CARSRDRGRAPGTEAFF. The CDR3 region has the DNA TGTGCCAGGTCCCGGGACAGGGGGCGAGCCCCCGGCACTGAAGCTTTCTTT.

The chain employs TRBV5-1 and TRBJ2-5, with TRBD2 matching over 8 bases. The CDR3 sequence is 14 residues long. In germline, CDR1 is SGHRS, CDR2 YFSETQ. V lost 7 bases and J lost 3; bases outside the gene matches: 8. The CDR3 nucleotides read TGCGCCAGCTTTCTTACAGCGGGGGAAGAGACCCAGTACTTC. Translating it yields CASFLTAGEETQYF.

The V and J genes are TRBV6-2 or TRBV6-3 and TRBJ1-1; 8 nucleotides match TRBD1. CDR1 and CDR2 (germline): MNHEY, SVGEGT. V trimming: 2 bases; J trimming: 4 bases; junction bases outside the gene matches: 3. The CDR3 has 14 amino acids. The CDR3 nucleotides are TGTGCCAGCAGTTACCGACAGGGGTCCACTGAAGCTTTCTTT. This encodes CASSYRQGSTEAFF.

V is TRBV6-5 and J is TRBJ1-2; 7 nucleotides line up with TRBD1. The V segment lost 2 bases and the J segment 8 bases; nucleotides outside the gene matches: 2. CDR1 MNHEY and CDR2 SVGAGI come from the germline V gene. CDR3 length: 12 residues. In DNA, the CDR3 is TGTGCCAGCAGTTACAGGGGACAGGGCTACACCTTC. Its protein product is CASSYRGQGYTF.

This rearrangement joins TRBV7-9 to TRBJ2-7; D is unresolved. V lost 3 bases and J 5 bases, leaving 20 bases between the germline ends. The CDR3 is 16 residues long. CDR1 and CDR2 from the germline V gene are SEHNR and FQNEAQ (reference sequence). CDR3 DNA: TGTGCCAGCAGCTTCCTTGGCATCCTCTGTCTCCACGAGCAGTACTTC. Protein: CASSFLGILCLHEQYF.

The chain couples TRBV7-9 to TRBJ1-1; 9 positions match TRBD1. The CDR3 is 13 residues long. V gave up 4 bases and J gave up 5 bases; unmatched junction bases: 2. The germline CDR1 and CDR2 sequences are SEHNR and FQNEAQ (reference sequence). The CDR3 region is CASSWDRDTEAFF. The CDR3 DNA reads TGTGCCAGCAGCTGGGACAGGGATACTGAAGCTTTCTTT.

The chain joins TRBV18 to TRBJ2-7; no definite D call. V lost 5 bases and J 4 bases, leaving 15 bases between the germline ends. This CDR3 spans 14 amino acids. Germline V gene sequence: CDR1 KGHSH, CDR2 LQKENI. This CDR3 reads CASSSGPEYYEQYF. CDR3 nucleotides: TGTGCCAGCTCAAGTGGGCCGGAATATTACGAGCAGTACTTC.

The V and J genes are TRBV4-1 and TRBJ1-2, with 9 bases that match TRBD1. This CDR3 comprises 17 residues. The germline V gene encodes CDR1 MGHRA and CDR2 YSYEKL. Unmatched junction bases numbered 8, after V lost 2 bases and J lost 1 base. This chain's CDR3 is CASSQFWGGQGNYGYTF. CDR3 DNA: TGCGCCAGCAGCCAATTCTGGGGGGGACAGGGTAACTATGGCTACACCTTC.

This rearrangement joins TRBV24-1 to TRBJ2-5; 9 bases agree with TRBD2. Trimming at V came to 2 bases and at J to 4 bases, leaving 7 bases not matched to a gene. Looked up from germline, CDR1 is KGHDR and CDR2 is SFDVKD. The CDR3 spans 16 residues. The CDR3 DNA sequence: TGTGCCACCAGTGATTCCGGGACTAGCACGACAGAGACCCAGTACTTC. It yields the protein CATSDSGTSTTETQYF.

J is TRBJ2-5 and V is TRBV24-1; weak D call: TRBD2 (7 bases). The V end was cut by 1 base, the J end by 4 bases, with 15 bases between. This CDR3 has 16 amino acids. Germline CDR1 is KGHDR and CDR2 is SFDVKD. The CDR3 DNA follows: TGTGCCACCAGTGATTTAGGGCAGGGAGGGGGAGAGACCCAGTACTTC. The encoded protein is CATSDLGQGGGETQYF.

This clone has only one observation. CDR3 region: CASKEDRAVGQPQHF. CDR3 in DNA: TGTGCCAGTAAGGAGGACAGGGCGGTCGGACAGCCCCAGCATTTT. V is TRBV19 and J is TRBJ1-5; TRBD1 matches 8 bases. The CDR3 contains 15 residues. Germline lookup yields CDR1 LNHDA and CDR2 SQIVND (reference sequence). J gave up 7 bases and V 7 bases, and 12 bases lay outside the gene matches.

This sequence joins TRBV5-6 and TRBJ1-2; the match to TRBD1 covers 7 bases. V trimming: 2 bases; J trimming: 8 bases; junction bases outside the gene matches: 3. Germline V CDR1 and CDR2: SGHDT, YYEEEE. The CDR3 covers 12 residues. The CDR3 sequence is CASSFGTEGYTF. As DNA, the CDR3 is TGTGCCAGCAGCTTCGGGACAGAAGGCTACACCTTC.

The genes are TRBV18 and TRBJ2-7; TRBD2 is a possible D gene (6 bases). The CDR3 loop spans 13 amino acids. Per the germline V gene, CDR1 is KGHSH and CDR2 is LQKENI. V was shortened by 0 bases and J by 6 bases, with 9 bases between the two germline ends. The CDR3 sequence: CASSPPGGGEQYF. CDR3 DNA: TGTGCCAGCTCACCACCGGGGGGTGGCGAGCAGTACTTC.

The chain employs TRBV6-2 or TRBV6-3 and TRBJ2-7; 7 bases agree with TRBD2. In germline, CDR1 is MNHEY, CDR2 SVGEGT. V was clipped by 4 bases and J by 0 bases; unmatched bases: 6. The CDR3 contains 15 residues. In nucleotides, the CDR3 is TGTGCCAGCAGTTCATCCCCTAGCGGCTCCTACGAGCAGTACTTC. Translating it yields CASSSSPSGSYEQYF.

The rearrangement links TRBV27 to TRBJ2-3; the match to TRBD1 covers 8 bases. The CDR3 sequence is 14 residues long. The germline V gene encodes CDR1 MNHEY and CDR2 SMNVEV (reference sequence). With 5 bases clipped from V and 5 bases from J, the junction kept 6 bases outside the gene matches. CDR3 DNA sequence: TGTGCCAGCAGTACACGGACAGGGTTAGATACGCAGTATTTT. Encoded protein: CASSTRTGLDTQYF.

This clone occurred once. This rearrangement joins TRBV10-2 to TRBJ1-1; maybe TRBD1 (6 bases). Per germline, CDR1 WSHSY and CDR2 SAAADI. Trimming shortened V by 2 bases and J by 11 bases, and 18 bases separated the two germline ends. This CDR3 has 14 amino acids. As DNA, the CDR3 is TGCGCCAGCAGTGAGACCCCACAGGGTATGGGCGCTTTCTTT. Amino acids: CASSETPQGMGAFF.

The chain links TRBV5-1 to TRBJ1-1; 7 nucleotides line up with TRBD1. Germline V lookup: CDR1 SGHRS, CDR2 YFSETQ. This CDR3 is built from 17 residues. After removal of 0 bases from V and 0 bases from J, the junction contained 8 bases not matched to a gene. The CDR3 nucleotides are TGCGCCAGCAGCTTGGGACAGGGCGGGACCCTGAACACTGAAGCTTTCTTT. Residues: CASSLGQGGTLNTEAFF. The variable domain in full, completed from reference TRBV5-1 and TRBJ1-1, reads KAGVTQTPRYLIKTRGQQVTLSCSPISGHRSVSWYQQTPGQGLQFLFEYFSETQRNKGNFPGRFSGRQFSNSRSEMNVSTLELGDSALYLCASSLGQGGTLNTEAFFGQGTRLTVV.